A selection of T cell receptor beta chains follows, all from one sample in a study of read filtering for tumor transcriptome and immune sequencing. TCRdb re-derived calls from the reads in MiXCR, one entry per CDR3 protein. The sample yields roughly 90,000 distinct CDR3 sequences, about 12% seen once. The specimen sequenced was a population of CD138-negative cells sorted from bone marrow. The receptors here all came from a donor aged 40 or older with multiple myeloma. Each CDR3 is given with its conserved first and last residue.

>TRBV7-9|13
CASSPNLGETQYF
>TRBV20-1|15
CSASRPDRAGETQYF
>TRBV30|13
CAWSTGAASEAFF
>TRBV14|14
CASSHALAGETQYF
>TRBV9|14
CASSVVALGNEQFF
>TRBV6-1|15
CASRSGTAYNSPLHF
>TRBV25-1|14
CASSEWKGAETQYF
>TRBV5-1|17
CASSLVPSGEIYNEQFF
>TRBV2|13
CASSRGSCNEQLF
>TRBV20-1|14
CSARGPEGGETQYF
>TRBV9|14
CASSVEGMNTEAFF
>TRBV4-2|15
CASSYGQASSYEQYF
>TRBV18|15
CASSLQRGAFSPLHF
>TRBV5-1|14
CASSPTSGQETQYF
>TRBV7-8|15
CASSLASGSRYEQFF
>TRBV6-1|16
CAIGDSGLLGRNEQFF
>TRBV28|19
CASSLSQTSGRLQYNEQFF
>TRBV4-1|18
CASSQGSSGSPSYNEQFF
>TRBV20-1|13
CSATPPTGNGYTF
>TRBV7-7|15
CASSSDLSSYNEQFF
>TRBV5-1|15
CASSLGTGGITEAFF
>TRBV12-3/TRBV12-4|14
CASSLRQGGETQYF
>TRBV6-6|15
CASSRRREQENTQYF
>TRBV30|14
CAWAPGAQGTESFF
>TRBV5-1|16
CASSLVPGTTNTEAFF
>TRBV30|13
CAWGTGVYPEAFF
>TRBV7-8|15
CASSLAPGRNQPQHF
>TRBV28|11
CASSLNGELFF
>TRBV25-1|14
CASSDSGWNQPQHF
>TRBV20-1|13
CSARRDTGNTIYF